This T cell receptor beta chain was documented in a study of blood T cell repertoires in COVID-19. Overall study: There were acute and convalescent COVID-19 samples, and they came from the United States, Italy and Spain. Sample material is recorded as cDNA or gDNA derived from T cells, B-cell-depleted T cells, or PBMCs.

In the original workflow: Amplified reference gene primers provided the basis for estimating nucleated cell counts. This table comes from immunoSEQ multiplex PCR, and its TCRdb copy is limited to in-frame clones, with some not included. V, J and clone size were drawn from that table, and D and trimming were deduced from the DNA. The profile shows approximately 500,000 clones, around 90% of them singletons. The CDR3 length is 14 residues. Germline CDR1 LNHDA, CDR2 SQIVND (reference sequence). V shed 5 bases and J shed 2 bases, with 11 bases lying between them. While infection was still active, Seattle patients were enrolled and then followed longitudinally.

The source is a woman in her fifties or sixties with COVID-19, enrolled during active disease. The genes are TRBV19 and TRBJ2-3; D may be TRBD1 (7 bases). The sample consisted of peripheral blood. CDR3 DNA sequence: TGTGCCAGTAGTGGCGGGACAGACACAGATACGCAGTATTTT. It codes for CASSGGTDTDTQYF.